This TCR beta chain was sequenced during a study of identical twins. Germline V lookup: CDR1 DFQATT, CDR2 SNEGSKA (reference sequence). The CDR3 sequence is 13 residues long. J was trimmed by 3 bases and V by 3 bases; bases with no gene match: 2. This clonotype was seen only a few times. Template switching added a universal primer site; cDNA carried unique molecular identifiers. Via MiXCR, TCRdb re-called the 5' RACE reads, giving one row per CDR3 protein. The table lists roughly 200,000 distinct CDR3 sequences, approximately 15% of them singletons. The same sample was also studied in work on T cells expressing NK-cell markers. This second report adds: Eight donors were sequenced, seven testing HCMV-seropositive and one testing seronegative. These clonotypes also led the CD3+CD56-NKG2C+ fraction in a handful of donors. Expanded NKG2C+ T cell clones were not confirmed as HCMV-specific.

The receptor was isolated from a woman aged 18 to 35 in good health. Sequenced material: CD8+ T cells sorted from blood. The J gene is TRBJ2-1, the V gene TRBV20-1, with 7 bases matching TRBD2. CDR3 DNA: TGCAGTGCTAGGAGCGGGGACTACAATGAGCAGTTCTTC. It encodes CSARSGDYNEQFF.